This record looks at one TCR beta chain sequence and its context. Original analysis: How many nucleated cells were present was estimated from reference gene primer amplification. Assay: immunoSEQ multiplex PCR; the TCRdb copy retains only in-frame clones and omits some. V and J calls and clone size come straight from that table; D and trimming were deduced from the DNA. In the table there are under 200,000 clones, 86% of which are singletons. This sample was taken from a study of blood T cell repertoires in COVID-19. Study-level background: Sites in the United States, Italy and Spain provided acute and convalescent COVID-19 samples. The analysed material was cDNA or gDNA that came from T cells, B-cell-depleted T cells, or PBMCs.

Germline V CDR1 and CDR2: SGHRS, YFSETQ. V was shortened by 4 bases and J by 4 bases, with 14 bases between the two germline ends. The CDR3 runs to 14 residues. Sequencing was performed on peripheral blood. The clonotype was recovered from a man aged 65 to 79 with acute or convalescent COVID-19. This sequence joins TRBV5-1 and TRBJ1-1, with D maybe TRBD1 (6 bases). Here the CDR3 reads CASSEQGMGTEAFF. The CDR3 DNA reads TGCGCCAGCAGCGAGCAGGGGATGGGCACTGAAGCTTTCTTT.